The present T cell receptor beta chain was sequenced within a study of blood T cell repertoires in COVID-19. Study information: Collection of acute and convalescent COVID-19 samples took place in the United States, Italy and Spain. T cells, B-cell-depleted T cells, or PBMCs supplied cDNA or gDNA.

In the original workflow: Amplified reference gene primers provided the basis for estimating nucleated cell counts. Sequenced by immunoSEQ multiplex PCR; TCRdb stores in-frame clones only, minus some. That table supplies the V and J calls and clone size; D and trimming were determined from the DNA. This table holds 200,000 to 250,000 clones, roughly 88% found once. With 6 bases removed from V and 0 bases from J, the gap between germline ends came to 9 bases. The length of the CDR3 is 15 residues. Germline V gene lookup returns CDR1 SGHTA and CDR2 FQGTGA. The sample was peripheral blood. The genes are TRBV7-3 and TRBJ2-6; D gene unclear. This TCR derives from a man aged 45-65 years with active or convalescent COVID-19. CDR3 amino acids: CASRAGSSGANVLTF. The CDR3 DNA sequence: TGTGCCAGCAGGGCAGGTAGCTCTGGGGCCAACGTCCTGACTTTC.